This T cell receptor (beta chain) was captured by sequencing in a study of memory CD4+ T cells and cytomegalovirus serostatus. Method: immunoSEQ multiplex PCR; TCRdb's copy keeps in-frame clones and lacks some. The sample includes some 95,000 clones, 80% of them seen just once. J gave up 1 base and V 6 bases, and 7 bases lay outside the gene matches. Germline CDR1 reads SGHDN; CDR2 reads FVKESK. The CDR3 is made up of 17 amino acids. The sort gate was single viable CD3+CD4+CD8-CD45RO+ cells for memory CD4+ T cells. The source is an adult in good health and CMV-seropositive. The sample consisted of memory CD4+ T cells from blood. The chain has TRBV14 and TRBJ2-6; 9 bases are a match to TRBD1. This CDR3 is CASRGGTGRSGANVLTF. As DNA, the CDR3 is TGTGCCAGCAGAGGGGGGACAGGGCGTTCTGGGGCCAACGTCCTGACTTTC.